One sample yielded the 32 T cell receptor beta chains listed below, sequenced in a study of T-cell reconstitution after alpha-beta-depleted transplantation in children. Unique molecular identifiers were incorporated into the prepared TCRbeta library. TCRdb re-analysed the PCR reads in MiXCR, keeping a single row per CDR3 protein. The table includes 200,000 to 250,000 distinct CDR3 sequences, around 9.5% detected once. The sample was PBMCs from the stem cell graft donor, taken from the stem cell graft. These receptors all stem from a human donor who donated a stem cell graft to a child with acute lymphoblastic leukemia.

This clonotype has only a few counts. The CDR3: CASRPSGIQETQYF. The CDR3 DNA reads as TGTGCCAGCAGACCTAGCGGCATCCAAGAGACCCAGTACTTC. The chain joins TRBV7-8 to TRBJ2-5; 7 bases align to TRBD2. Trimming removed 6 bases from V and 1 base from J; junction bases left unmatched: 5. This CDR3 spans 14 amino acids. Germline V CDR1 and CDR2: SGHVS, FQNEAQ. Supplemented by reference TRBV7-8 and TRBJ2-5, the full variable domain reads GAGVSQSPRYKVAKRGQDVALRCDPISGHVSLFWYQQALGQGPEFLTYFQNEAQLDKSGLPSDRFFAERPEGSVSTLKIQRTQQEDSAVYLCASRPSGIQETQYFGPGTRLLVL.

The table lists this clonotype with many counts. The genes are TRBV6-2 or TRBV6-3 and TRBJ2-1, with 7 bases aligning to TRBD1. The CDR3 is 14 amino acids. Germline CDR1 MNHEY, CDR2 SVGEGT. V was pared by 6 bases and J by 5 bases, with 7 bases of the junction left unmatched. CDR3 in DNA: TGTGCCAGCAGAACGGGACAGAGGGACAATGAGCAGTTCTTC. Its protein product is CASRTGQRDNEQFF.

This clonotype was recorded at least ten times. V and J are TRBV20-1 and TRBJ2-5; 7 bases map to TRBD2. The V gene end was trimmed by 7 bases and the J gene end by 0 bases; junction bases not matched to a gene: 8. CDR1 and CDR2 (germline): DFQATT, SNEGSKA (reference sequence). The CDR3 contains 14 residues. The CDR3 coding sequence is TGCAGTGTTAAGCAAGCGGGAAACCAAGAGACCCAGTACTTC. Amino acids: CSVKQAGNQETQYF.

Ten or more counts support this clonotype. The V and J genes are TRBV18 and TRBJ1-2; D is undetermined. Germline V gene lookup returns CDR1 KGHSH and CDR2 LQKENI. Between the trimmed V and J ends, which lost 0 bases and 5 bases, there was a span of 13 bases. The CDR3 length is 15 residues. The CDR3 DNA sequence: TGTGCCAGCTCACCACCGGCAGTCATCGGATATGGCTACACCTTC. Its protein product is CASSPPAVIGYGYTF.

This chain's CDR3 is CASSFRPGDEQYF. The CDR3, as DNA: TGTGCCAGCAGTTTCCGGCCGGGGGACGAGCAGTACTTC. The V gene is TRBV27, the J gene TRBJ2-7; tentatively, D is TRBD2 (6 bases). Per germline, CDR1 MNHEY and CDR2 SMNVEV (reference sequence). V lost 3 bases, J lost 5 bases, and 11 bases lay in between. The CDR3 is made up of 13 amino acids.

CDR3 sequence: CASSLSGGGTDTQYF. Here the CDR3 DNA reads TGCGCCAGCAGCTTGAGCGGGGGTGGCACAGATACGCAGTATTTT. The chain combines TRBV4-3 with TRBJ2-3; 8 nucleotides agree with TRBD2. This CDR3 is built from 15 residues. CDR1 is LGHNA, CDR2 YSLEER, per germline. Losses at the gene ends were 5 bases for V and 1 base for J; bases not matched to a gene: 5.

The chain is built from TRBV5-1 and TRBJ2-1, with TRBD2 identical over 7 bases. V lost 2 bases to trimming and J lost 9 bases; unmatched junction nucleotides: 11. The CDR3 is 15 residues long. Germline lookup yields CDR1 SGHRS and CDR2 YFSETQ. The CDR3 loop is CASSFAGGGLGEQFF. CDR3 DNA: TGCGCCAGCAGCTTCGCTGGCGGGGGTTTGGGTGAGCAGTTCTTC.

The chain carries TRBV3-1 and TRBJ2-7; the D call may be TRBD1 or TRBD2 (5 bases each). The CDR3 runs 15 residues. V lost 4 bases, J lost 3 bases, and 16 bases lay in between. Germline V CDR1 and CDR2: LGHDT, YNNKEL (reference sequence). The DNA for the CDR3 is TGTGCCAGCAGCCCAGACCGGGGCGGGTACTACGAGCAGTACTTC. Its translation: CASSPDRGGYYEQYF.

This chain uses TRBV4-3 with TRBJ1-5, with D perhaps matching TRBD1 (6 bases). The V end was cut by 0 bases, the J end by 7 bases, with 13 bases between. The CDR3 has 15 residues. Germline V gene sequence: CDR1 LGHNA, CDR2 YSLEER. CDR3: CASSQDTGRGQPQHF. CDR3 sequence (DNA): TGCGCCAGCAGCCAAGATACGGGGAGGGGGCAGCCCCAGCATTTT.

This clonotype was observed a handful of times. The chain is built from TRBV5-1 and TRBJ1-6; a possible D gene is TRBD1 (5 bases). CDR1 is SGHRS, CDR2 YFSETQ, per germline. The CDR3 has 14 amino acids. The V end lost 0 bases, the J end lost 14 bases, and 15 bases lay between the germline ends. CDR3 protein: CASSLEGRPTALHF. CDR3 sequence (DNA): TGCGCCAGCAGCTTGGAGGGACGCCCGACGGCCCTCCACTTT.

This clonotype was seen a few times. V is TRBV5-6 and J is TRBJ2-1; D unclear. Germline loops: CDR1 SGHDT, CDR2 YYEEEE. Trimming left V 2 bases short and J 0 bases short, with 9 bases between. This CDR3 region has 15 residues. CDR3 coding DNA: TGTGCCAGCAGCTTTTACGGAACCTCCTACAATGAGCAGTTCTTC. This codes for CASSFYGTSYNEQFF.

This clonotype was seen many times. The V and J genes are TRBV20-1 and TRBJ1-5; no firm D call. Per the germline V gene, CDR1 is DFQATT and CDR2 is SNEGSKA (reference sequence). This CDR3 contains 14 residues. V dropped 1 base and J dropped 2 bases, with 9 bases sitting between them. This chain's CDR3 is CSARAADGNQPQHF. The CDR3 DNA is TGCAGTGCTAGAGCCGCTGACGGCAATCAGCCCCAGCATTTT.

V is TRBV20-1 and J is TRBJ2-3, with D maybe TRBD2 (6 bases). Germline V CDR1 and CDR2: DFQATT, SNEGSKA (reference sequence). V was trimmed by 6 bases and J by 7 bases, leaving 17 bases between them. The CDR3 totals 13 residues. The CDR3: CSASTGERNTQYF. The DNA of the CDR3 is TGCAGTGCCTCCACGGGGGAGAGAAATACGCAGTATTTT.

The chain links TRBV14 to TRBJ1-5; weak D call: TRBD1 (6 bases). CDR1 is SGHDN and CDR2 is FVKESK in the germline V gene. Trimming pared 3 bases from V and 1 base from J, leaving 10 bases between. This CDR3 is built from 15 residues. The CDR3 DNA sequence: TGTGCCAGCAGCCAGGGCAGGGGAAGCAATCAGCCCCAGCATTTT. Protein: CASSQGRGSNQPQHF.

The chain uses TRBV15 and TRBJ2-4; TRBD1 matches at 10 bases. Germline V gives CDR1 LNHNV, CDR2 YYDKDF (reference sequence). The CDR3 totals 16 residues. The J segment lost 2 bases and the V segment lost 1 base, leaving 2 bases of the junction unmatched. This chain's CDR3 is CATSRGTGGSKNIQYF. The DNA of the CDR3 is TGTGCCACCAGCAGAGGGACAGGGGGATCCAAAAACATTCAGTACTTC.

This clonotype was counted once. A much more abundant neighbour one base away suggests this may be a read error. CDR3: CCEAPNTEAFF. The CDR3 DNA is TGCTGTGAGGCTCCGAACACTGAAGCTTTCTTT. The chain is built from TRBV20-1 and TRBJ1-1; D not certain. The CDR3 covers 11 residues. Looked up from germline, CDR1 is DFQATT and CDR2 is SNEGSKA (reference sequence).

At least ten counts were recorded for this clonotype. The CDR3 region is CASSLISGVADEQYF. CDR3 DNA: TGTGCCAGCAGCTTAATTTCCGGGGTTGCGGACGAGCAGTACTTC. The J gene is TRBJ2-7, the V gene TRBV7-6; maybe TRBD2 (5 bases). Germline CDR1 and CDR2: SGHVS and FNYEAQ. The CDR3 is 15 residues long. Trimming took off 2 bases at V and 5 bases at J, with 16 bases between the two ends.

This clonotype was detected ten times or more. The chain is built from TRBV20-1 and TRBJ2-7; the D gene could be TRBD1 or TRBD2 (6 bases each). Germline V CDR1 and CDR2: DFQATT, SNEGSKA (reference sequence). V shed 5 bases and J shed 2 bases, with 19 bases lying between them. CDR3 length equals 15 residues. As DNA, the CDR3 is TGCAGTGCTGCAAATCCTAACGGGGGCACCTACGAGCAGTACTTC. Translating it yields CSAANPNGGTYEQYF.

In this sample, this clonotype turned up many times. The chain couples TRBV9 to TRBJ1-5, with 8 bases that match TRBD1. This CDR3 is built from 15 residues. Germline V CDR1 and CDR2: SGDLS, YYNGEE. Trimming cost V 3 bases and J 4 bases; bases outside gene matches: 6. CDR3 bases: TGTGCCAGCAGCGGATCAGGGGGCGTGAATCAGCCCCAGCATTTT. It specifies CASSGSGGVNQPQHF.

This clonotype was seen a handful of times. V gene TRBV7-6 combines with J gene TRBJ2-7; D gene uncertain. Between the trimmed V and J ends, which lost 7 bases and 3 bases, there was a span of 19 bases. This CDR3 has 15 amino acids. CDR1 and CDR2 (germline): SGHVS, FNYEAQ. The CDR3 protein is CASTQPRQDLYEQYF. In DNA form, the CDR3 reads TGTGCCAGCACCCAACCCCGGCAGGACCTCTACGAGCAGTACTTC.

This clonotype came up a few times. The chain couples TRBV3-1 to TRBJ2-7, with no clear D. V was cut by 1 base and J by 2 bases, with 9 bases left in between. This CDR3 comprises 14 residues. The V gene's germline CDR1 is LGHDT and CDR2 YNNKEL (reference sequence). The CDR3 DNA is TGTGCCAGCAGCCAAGTTGTCAGAGCCTACGAGCAGTACTTC. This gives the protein CASSQVVRAYEQYF.

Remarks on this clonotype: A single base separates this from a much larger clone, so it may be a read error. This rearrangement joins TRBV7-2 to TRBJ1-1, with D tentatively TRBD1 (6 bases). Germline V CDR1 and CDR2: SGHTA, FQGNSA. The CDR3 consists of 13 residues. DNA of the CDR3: TGTGCCAGCAGGGACAGAATGAACCCTGAAGCTTTCTTT. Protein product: CASRDRMNPEAFF.

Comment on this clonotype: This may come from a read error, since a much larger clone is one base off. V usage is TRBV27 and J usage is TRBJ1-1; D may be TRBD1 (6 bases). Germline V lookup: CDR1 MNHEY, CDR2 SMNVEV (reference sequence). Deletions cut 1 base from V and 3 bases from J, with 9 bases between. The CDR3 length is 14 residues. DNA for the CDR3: TGTGCCAGCAGTTTATGGCAGGGGTACACTGAAGCTTTCTTT. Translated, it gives CASSLWQGYTEAFF.

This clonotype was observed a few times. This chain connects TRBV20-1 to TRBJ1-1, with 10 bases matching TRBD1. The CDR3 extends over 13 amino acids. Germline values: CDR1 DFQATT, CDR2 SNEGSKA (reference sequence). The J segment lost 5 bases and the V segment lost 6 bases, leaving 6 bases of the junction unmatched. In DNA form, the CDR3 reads TGCAGTGCGACCGGACAGGGGGGGACTGAAGCTTTCTTT. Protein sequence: CSATGQGGTEAFF.

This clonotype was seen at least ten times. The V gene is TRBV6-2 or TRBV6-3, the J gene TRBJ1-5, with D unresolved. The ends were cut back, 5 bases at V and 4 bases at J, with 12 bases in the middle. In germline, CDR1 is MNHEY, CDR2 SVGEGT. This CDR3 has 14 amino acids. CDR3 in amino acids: CASSVLGRNQPQHF. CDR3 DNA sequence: TGTGCCAGCAGTGTTCTAGGGCGGAATCAGCCCCAGCATTTT.

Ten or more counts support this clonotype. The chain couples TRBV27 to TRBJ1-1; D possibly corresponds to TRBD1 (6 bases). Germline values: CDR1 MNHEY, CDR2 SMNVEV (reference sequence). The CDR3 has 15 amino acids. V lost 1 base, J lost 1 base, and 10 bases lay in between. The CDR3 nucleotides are TGTGCCAGCAGTTTATTCGGGGGCTCGAACACTGAAGCTTTCTTT. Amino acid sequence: CASSLFGGSNTEAFF.

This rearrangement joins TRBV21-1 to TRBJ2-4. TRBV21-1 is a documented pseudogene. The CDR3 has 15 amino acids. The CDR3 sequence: CASTLRRLTKNIQYF. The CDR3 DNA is TGTGCCAGCACCCTACGCAGATTAACCAAAAACATTCAGTACTTC.

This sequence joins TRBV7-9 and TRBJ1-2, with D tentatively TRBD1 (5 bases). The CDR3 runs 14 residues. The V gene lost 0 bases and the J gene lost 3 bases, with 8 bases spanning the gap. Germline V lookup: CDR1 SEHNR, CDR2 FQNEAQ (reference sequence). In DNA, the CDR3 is TGTGCCAGCAGCTTAGCTTGGGGCGACTATGGCTACACCTTC. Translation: CASSLAWGDYGYTF.

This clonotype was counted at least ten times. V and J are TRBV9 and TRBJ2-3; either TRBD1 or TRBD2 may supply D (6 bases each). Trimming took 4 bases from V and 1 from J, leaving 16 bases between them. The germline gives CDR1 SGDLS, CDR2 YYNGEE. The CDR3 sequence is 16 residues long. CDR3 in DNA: TGTGCCAGCAGCCCCCTCGGGGGCTCTGGCACAGATACGCAGTATTTT. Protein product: CASSPLGGSGTDTQYF.

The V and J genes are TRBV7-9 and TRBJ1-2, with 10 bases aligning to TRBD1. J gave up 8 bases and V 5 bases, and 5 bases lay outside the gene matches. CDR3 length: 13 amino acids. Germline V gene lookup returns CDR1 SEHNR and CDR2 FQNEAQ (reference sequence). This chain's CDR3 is CASSDRGLEGYTF. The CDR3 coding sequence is TGTGCCAGCAGCGACAGGGGGCTCGAGGGCTACACCTTC.

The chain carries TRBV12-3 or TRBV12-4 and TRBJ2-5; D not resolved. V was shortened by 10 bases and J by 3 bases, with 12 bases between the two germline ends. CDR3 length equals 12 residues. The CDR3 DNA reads TGTGCCACCGAAGGGCAGGAAGAGACCCAGTACTTC. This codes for CATEGQEETQYF.

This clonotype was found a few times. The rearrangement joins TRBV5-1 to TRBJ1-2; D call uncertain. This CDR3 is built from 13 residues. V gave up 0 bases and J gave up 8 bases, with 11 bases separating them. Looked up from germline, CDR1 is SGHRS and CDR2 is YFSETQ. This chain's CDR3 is CASSLAGGRGYTF. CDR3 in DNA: TGCGCCAGCAGCTTGGCCGGAGGGCGCGGCTACACCTTC.